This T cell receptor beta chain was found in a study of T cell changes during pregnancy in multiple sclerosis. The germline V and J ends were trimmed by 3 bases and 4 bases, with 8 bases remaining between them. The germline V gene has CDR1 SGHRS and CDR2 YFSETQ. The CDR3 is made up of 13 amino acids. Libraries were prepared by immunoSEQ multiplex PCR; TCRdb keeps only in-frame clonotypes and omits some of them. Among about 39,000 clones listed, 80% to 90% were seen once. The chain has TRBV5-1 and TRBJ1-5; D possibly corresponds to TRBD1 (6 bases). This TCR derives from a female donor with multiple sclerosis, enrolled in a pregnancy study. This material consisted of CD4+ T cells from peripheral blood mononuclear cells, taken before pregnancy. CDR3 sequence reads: CASSWQGNQPQHF. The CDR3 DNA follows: TGCGCCAGCAGCTGGCAGGGGAATCAGCCCCAGCATTTT.